The sequence of this T cell receptor beta chain was determined in a study of OX40 agonist ivuxolimab in advanced cancers. In the study overall: Age averaged approximately 60 years (range about 23 to 85), and about 86% were male. Enrollees could have had prior anti-PD-1, anti-PD-L1 or anti-CTLA-4 therapy, which roughly 40% had received.

Profiled with immunoSEQ multiplex PCR; TCRdb holds only in-frame clones, not every one. The profile shows more than 65,000 clones, 70% to 90% of them singletons. On this clone itself: Its antigen is unidentified.

Study-wide points: Doses of 0.1 to 3.0 mg/kg were accompanied by clonal expansion of CD4+ and CD8+ blood T cells by week 6.

This TCR was sampled from an adult with an advanced solid tumor such as melanoma, head and neck, liver or kidney cancer. The sample in question was CD4+ or CD8+ T cells sorted from blood, obtained in a trial of the OX40 agonist ivuxolimab.

This CDR3 is CASSLGRGVTYEQYF. In DNA, the CDR3 is TGTGCCAGCAGCTTAGGCAGGGGCGTAACCTACGAGCAGTACTTC. The chain carries TRBV7-2 and TRBJ2-7, with D possibly being TRBD1 (6 bases). From germline, CDR1 is SGHTA and CDR2 FQGNSA. The CDR3 loop spans 15 amino acids. V lost 1 base, J lost 2 bases, and 12 bases lay in between.